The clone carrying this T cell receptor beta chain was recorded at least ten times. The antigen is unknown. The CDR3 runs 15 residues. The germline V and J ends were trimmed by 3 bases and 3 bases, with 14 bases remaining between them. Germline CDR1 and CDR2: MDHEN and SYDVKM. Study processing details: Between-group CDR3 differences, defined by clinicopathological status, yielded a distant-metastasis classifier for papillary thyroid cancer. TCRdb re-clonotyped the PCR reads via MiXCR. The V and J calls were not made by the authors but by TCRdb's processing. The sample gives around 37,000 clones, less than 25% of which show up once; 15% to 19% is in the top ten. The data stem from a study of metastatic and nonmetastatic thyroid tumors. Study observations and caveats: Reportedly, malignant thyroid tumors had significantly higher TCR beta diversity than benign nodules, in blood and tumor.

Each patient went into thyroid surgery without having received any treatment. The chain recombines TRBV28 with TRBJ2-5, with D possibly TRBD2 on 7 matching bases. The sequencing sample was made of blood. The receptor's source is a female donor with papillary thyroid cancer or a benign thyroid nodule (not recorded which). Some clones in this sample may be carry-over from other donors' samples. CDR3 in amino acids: CASSFAGGGEETQYF. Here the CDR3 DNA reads TGTGCCAGCAGTTTCGCAGGCGGGGGCGAAGAGACCCAGTACTTC.